This entry lists 16 T cell receptor beta chains sequenced from one sample in a study of blood T cell repertoires in COVID-19. Repertoires were generated with immunoSEQ multiplex PCR, while TCRdb's copy carries only in-frame clones and drops some. The sample gives 110,000 or so clones, around three quarters of which show up once; about 6.8% is in the top ten. The sample consisted of peripheral blood. The receptors come from a man between 65 and 85 years old with acute or convalescent COVID-19.

The chain uses TRBV29-1 and TRBJ1-1; the match to TRBD1 covers 9 bases. The CDR3 extends over 14 amino acids. From germline, CDR1 is SQVTM and CDR2 ANQGSEA. V dropped 6 bases and J dropped 1; count of bases not matched to a gene: 6. The CDR3 nucleotides are TGCAGCGTGTCTCAGACAGGGGGGAACACTGAAGCTTTCTTT. Translating it yields CSVSQTGGNTEAFF.

CDR3 bases: TGTGCCAGTAATCAGGAAGACTATGGCTACACCTTC. Amino acids: CASNQEDYGYTF. The chain carries TRBV5-6 and TRBJ1-2, with D uncertain. This CDR3 region has 12 residues. V lost 8 bases and J 3 bases, leaving 11 bases between the germline ends. From germline, CDR1 is SGHDT and CDR2 YYEEEE. The full variable domain, with the rest looked up from reference TRBV5-6 and TRBJ1-2, is DAGVTQSPTHLIKTRGQQVTLRCSPKSGHDTVSWYQQALGQGPQFIFQYYEEEERQRGNFPDRFSGHQFPNYSSELNVNALLLGDSALYLCASNQEDYGYTFGSGTRLTVV.

This clone showed up just a few times. The chain joins TRBV7-9 to TRBJ1-1; the match to TRBD1 covers 9 bases. The germline gives CDR1 SEHNR, CDR2 FQNEAQ (reference sequence). The ends lost 5 bases at V and 10 bases at J; junction bases unmatched: 11. This CDR3 is built from 14 residues. This CDR3 is CASSDTGGGERAFF. The CDR3 DNA follows: TGTGCCAGCAGCGACACAGGGGGCGGCGAAAGAGCTTTCTTT.

The chain couples TRBV19 to TRBJ1-6; 7 bases are shared with TRBD1. V trimming: 7 bases; J trimming: 3 bases; junction bases outside the gene matches: 3. Per the germline V gene, CDR1 is LNHDA and CDR2 is SQIVND (reference sequence). The CDR3 runs to 14 residues. The CDR3 is CASKGTVYNSPLHF. CDR3 nucleotides: TGTGCCAGTAAAGGGACAGTCTATAATTCACCCCTCCACTTT.

A few counts support this clone. The gene calls are TRBV5-1 and TRBJ2-1; 7 positions agree with TRBD2. The length of the CDR3 is 15 residues. J lost 8 bases, V lost 2 bases, and 10 bases had no gene match. Germline loops: CDR1 SGHRS, CDR2 YFSETQ. The DNA of the CDR3 is TGCGCCAGCAGCTTTTGGGCGGGAGTTCCGTATGAGCAGTTCTTC. It is translated as CASSFWAGVPYEQFF.

This clone was detected a few times. This chain connects TRBV5-1 to TRBJ2-3, with TRBD2 identical over 11 bases. The germline gives CDR1 SGHRS, CDR2 YFSETQ. This CDR3 has 16 amino acids. Trimming removed 2 bases from V and 2 bases from J; junction bases left unmatched: 4. CDR3 DNA sequence: TGCGCCAGCAGCTTCCGGACTAGCGGGTACACAGATACGCAGTATTTT. Protein: CASSFRTSGYTDTQYF.

The V gene is TRBV10-2, the J gene TRBJ1-6, with 7 bases lining up with TRBD1. The CDR3 extends over 15 amino acids. In germline, CDR1 is WSHSY, CDR2 SAAADI. V shed 2 bases and J 8 bases; nucleotides not matched to a gene: 6. This CDR3 is CASSERGQFYSPLHF. CDR3 nucleotides: TGCGCCAGCAGTGAGAGGGGACAGTTTTATTCACCCCTCCACTTT.

The J gene is TRBJ2-2, the V gene TRBV10-3; D might be TRBD2 (5 bases). Trimming removed 5 bases at V and 3 bases at J, with 13 bases between. The V gene's germline CDR1 is ENHRY and CDR2 SYGVKD. This CDR3 has 15 residues. CDR3 protein: CAISSGGLDTGELFF. The CDR3 nucleotides read TGTGCCATCAGTAGCGGTGGGTTAGACACCGGGGAGCTGTTTTTT.

This chain connects TRBV5-1 to TRBJ2-2; 9 nucleotides align to TRBD1. This CDR3 has 15 residues. The V and J ends lost 3 bases and 2 bases, in that order; junction bases with no gene match: 2. Germline assignment: CDR1 SGHRS and CDR2 YFSETQ. CDR3 region: CASSWGQGNTGELFF. The CDR3 coding sequence is TGCGCCAGCAGCTGGGGACAGGGTAACACCGGGGAGCTGTTTTTT.

The rearrangement uses TRBV6-5 and TRBJ2-7, with D possibly TRBD1 on 5 matching bases. Between the trimmed V and J ends, which lost 0 bases and 0 bases, there was a span of 9 bases. The CDR3 runs 15 residues. Germline assignment: CDR1 MNHEY and CDR2 SVGAGI. The CDR3 DNA follows: TGTGCCAGCAGTTACTCGATAGGGGACTCCTACGAGCAGTACTTC. Amino acids: CASSYSIGDSYEQYF.

Note on this clone: The same CDR3 arises from other DNA sequences in this sample as well. The chain recombines TRBV4-1 with TRBJ2-3, with D maybe TRBD1 (6 bases). The V end lost 0 bases, the J end lost 2 bases, and 12 bases lay between the germline ends. The CDR3 has 16 residues. Germline V gives CDR1 MGHRA, CDR2 YSYEKL. The CDR3 sequence: CASSQEGGPSTDTQYF. DNA for the CDR3: TGCGCCAGCAGCCAAGAAGGGGGTCCCTCCACAGATACGCAGTATTTT.

This clone was detected a few times. The chain has TRBV6-5 and TRBJ2-2, with D hard to call. V was shortened by 5 bases and J by 1 base, with 5 bases between the two germline ends. CDR3 length: 13 amino acids. Germline CDR1 and CDR2: MNHEY and SVGAGI. CDR3 sequence (DNA): TGTGCCAGCAGTCGACTGAACACCGGGGAGCTGTTTTTT. Translated: CASSRLNTGELFF.

The rearrangement uses TRBV19 and TRBJ2-3, with a possible D match to TRBD1 (5 bases). The CDR3 covers 15 residues. Between the trimmed V and J ends, which lost 4 bases and 3 bases, there was a span of 14 bases. CDR1 and CDR2 from the germline V gene are LNHDA and SQIVND (reference sequence). The CDR3 is CASSTLRQSTDTQYF. CDR3 DNA sequence: TGTGCCAGTAGTACCCTTAGACAGTCTACAGATACGCAGTATTTT.

The chain employs TRBV6-5 and TRBJ2-3; 14 bases align to TRBD2. J lost 5 bases, V lost 4 bases, and 2 bases had no gene match. CDR1 MNHEY and CDR2 SVGAGI come from the germline V gene. The CDR3 sequence is 15 residues long. The CDR3 DNA reads as TGTGCCAGCAGTTCCGGACTAGCGGGAGGAGATACGCAGTATTTT. Its protein product is CASSSGLAGGDTQYF.

V usage is TRBV6-2 or TRBV6-3 and J usage is TRBJ2-7, with D possibly TRBD2 on 6 matching bases. The V end lost 4 bases, the J end lost 7 bases, and 11 bases lay between the germline ends. Looked up from germline, CDR1 is MNHEY and CDR2 is SVGEGT. The CDR3 runs to 12 residues. CDR3 in DNA: TGTGCCAGCAGTTTACTAGCCCGTGAGCAGTACTTC. It specifies CASSLLAREQYF.

V gene TRBV29-1 combines with J gene TRBJ2-3; 8 bases line up with TRBD1. V dropped 7 bases and J dropped 4; count of bases not matched to a gene: 4. In germline, CDR1 is SQVTM, CDR2 ANQGSEA. CDR3 length: 12 residues. The CDR3 is CSGRTGSDTQYF. CDR3 in DNA: TGCAGCGGGAGGACAGGGTCAGATACGCAGTATTTT.